Below, one T cell receptor beta chain is given with its context. V was shortened by 5 bases and J by 5 bases, with 12 bases between the two germline ends. This CDR3 spans 13 amino acids. The germline V gene encodes CDR1 SGHTA and CDR2 FQGNSA. These data originate in a study of control samples from healthy donors and cancer patients. Libraries were prepared by immunoSEQ multiplex PCR; TCRdb keeps only in-frame clonotypes and omits some of them. This sample carries under 90,000 clones, 85% to 95% of them seen once, and the ten largest clones take more than 5%. This clonotype was obtained from a woman aged 60-75 years in good health. Sample: blood. The rearrangement links TRBV7-2 to TRBJ1-2, with a weak D call TRBD1 (6 bases). This chain's CDR3 is CASSQDRQYGYTF. CDR3 bases: TGTGCCAGCAGCCAGGACAGACAGTATGGCTACACCTTC.